This TCR beta chain was captured by sequencing in a study of CD8 T cells in ankylosing spondylitis. This clonotype has at least ten counts. Its target is unknown. Study conclusions and caveats: Seemingly distinctive of ankylosing spondylitis blood was a TCR beta motif formed by eight highly homologous variants. Certain motif variants had earlier been reported in reactive arthritis synovial fluid and blood. A CD8+ phenotype characterized the disease-linked clones, which were relatively rare in peripheral blood. Matched ankylosing spondylitis synovial fluid reportedly contained a significantly enriched population of disease-linked clones.

Germline V CDR1 and CDR2: DFQATT, SNEGSKA (reference sequence). The CDR3 extends over 11 amino acids. V was trimmed by 3 bases and J by 9 bases, leaving 9 bases between them. In making TCR beta libraries, quantitative 5'-RACE with molecular barcodes was used. One entry per CDR3 protein results from TCRdb running MiXCR on the 5' RACE reads. The data contain 750,000 to 850,000 distinct CDR3 sequences, about 10% of them seen just once; the ten biggest clones take up just over 0.5%. This clonotype originated in a male donor with ankylosing spondylitis. The rearrangement joins TRBV20-1 to TRBJ2-1; D gene unclear. Sequences were obtained from blood, either unsorted or a sorted T cell fraction (not recorded which). This CDR3 is CSASGRAEQFF. In DNA, the CDR3 is TGCAGTGCTAGCGGGCGTGCTGAGCAGTTCTTC.